The 8 T cell receptor beta chains given below trace back to one sample, sequenced in a study of tumor-infiltrating lymphocytes in oesophageal squamous cell carcinoma. From the PCR reads, TCRdb called clonotypes with MiXCR, one entry per CDR3 protein. The repertoire holds 9,500 to 15,000 distinct CDR3 sequences, with about 55% as singletons. Sequences were obtained from esophageal tumor tissue. These receptors originate from a female donor with esophageal squamous cell carcinoma.

The rearrangement joins TRBV7-6 to TRBJ2-1; possible D gene TRBD1, 6 bases. With the DNA end fitting TRBJ2-7 better, the J assignment may be wrong. Germline CDR1 and CDR2: SGHVS and FNYEAQ. The CDR3 contains 13 residues. The CDR3 DNA reads as TGTGCCAGCACCTCGGAAGGGGGATTCGAGCAGTACTTC. Translating it yields CASTSEGGFEQYF.

The chain has TRBV11-2 and TRBJ1-5; D uncertain. From germline, CDR1 is SGHAT and CDR2 FQNNGV. The CDR3 extends over 14 amino acids. Trimming took 5 bases from V and 7 from J, leaving 15 bases between them. CDR3 DNA: TGTGCCAGCAGCAAGGACCACTTCGGGCAGCCCCAGCATTTT. Encoded protein: CASSKDHFGQPQHF.

This clonotype has more than one count but fewer than ten. The CDR3 nucleotides are TGCGCCAGCAGCCACGACAGGGGCGACAATGAGCAGTTCTTC. This codes for CASSHDRGDNEQFF. The chain joins TRBV5-1 to TRBJ2-7; TRBD1 matches 8 bases. The J call could be wrong; TRBJ2-1 is a better fit for the DNA end. Germline V gene lookup returns CDR1 SGHRS and CDR2 YFSETQ. CDR3 length: 14 amino acids.

The chain joins TRBV14 to TRBJ2-4; unclear D gene. The J call may not be correct, given that the DNA end is closer to TRBJ2-1. The CDR3 runs 13 residues. Germline V gene sequence: CDR1 SGHDN, CDR2 FVKESK. Here the CDR3 DNA reads TGTGCCAGCAGCCAAGGTCCTAAACATGAGCAGTTCTTC. Protein sequence: CASSQGPKHEQFF.

This clonotype was observed many times. The chain joins TRBV19 to TRBJ1-1; tentatively, D is TRBD1 (6 bases). Trimming pared 4 bases from V and 3 bases from J, leaving 18 bases between. Per germline, CDR1 LNHDA and CDR2 SQIVND (reference sequence). There are 16 residues in the CDR3. The CDR3 DNA is TGTGCCAGTAGTAGGCTAGGGGGAGTAGTGGACACTGAAGCTTTCTTT. This gives the protein CASSRLGGVVDTEAFF.

The V call is TRBV5-6, the J call TRBJ2-7; 11 bases agree with TRBD1. The J call is in doubt because the DNA end fits TRBJ2-1 better. Germline V lookup: CDR1 SGHDT, CDR2 YYEEEE. The CDR3 totals 16 residues. The CDR3 DNA reads TGTGCCAGCAGCTTTTCTCCGGGACAGGGGGTTAGAGAGCAGTTCTTC. Its protein is CASSFSPGQGVREQFF.

The rearrangement joins TRBV10-3 to TRBJ2-5; 14 positions agree with TRBD2. CDR3 length: 17 residues. Losses at the gene ends were 6 bases for V and 11 bases for J; bases not matched to a gene: 17. Germline CDR1 and CDR2: ENHRY and SYGVKD. As DNA, the CDR3 is TGTGCCATCAGACCGGGACTAGCGGGAGCCCTTGACAATGAGCAGTACTTC. It is translated as CAIRPGLAGALDNEQYF.

V and J are TRBV7-8 and TRBJ2-5; 7 bases align to TRBD2. The end of the DNA is better explained by TRBJ2-1, so the J call may be wrong. In germline, CDR1 is SGHVS, CDR2 FQNEAQ. This CDR3 comprises 14 residues. In DNA form, the CDR3 reads TGTGCCAGCAGCCTCCAGCGGGGCTACAATGAGCAGTTCTTC. Translated: CASSLQRGYNEQFF.